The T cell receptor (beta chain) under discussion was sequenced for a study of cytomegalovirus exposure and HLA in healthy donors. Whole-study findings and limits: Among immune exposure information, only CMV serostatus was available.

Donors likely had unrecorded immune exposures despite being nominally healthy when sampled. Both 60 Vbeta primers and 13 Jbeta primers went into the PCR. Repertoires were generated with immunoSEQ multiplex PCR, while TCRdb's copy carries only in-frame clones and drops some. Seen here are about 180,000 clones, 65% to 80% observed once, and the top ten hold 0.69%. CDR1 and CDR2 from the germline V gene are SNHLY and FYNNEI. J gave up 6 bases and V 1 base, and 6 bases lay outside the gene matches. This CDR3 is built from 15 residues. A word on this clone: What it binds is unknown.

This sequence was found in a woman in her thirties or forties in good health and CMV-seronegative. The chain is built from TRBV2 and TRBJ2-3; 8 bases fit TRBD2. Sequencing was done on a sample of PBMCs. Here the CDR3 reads CASSEGSGVLDTQYF. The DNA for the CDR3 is TGTGCCAGCAGTGAAGGTAGCGGGGTTCTGGATACGCAGTATTTT. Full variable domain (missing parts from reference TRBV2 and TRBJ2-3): EPEVTQTPSHQVTQMGQEVILRCVPISNHLYFYWYRQILGQKVEFLVSFYNNEISEKSEIFDDQFSVERPDGSNFTLKIRSTKLEDSAMYFCASSEGSGVLDTQYFGPGTRLTVL.